The present TCR delta chain was sequenced within a study of γδ T cells in repeated Plasmodium falciparum infection. Points from the study as a whole: The Malian cohort came from a small rural village of predominantly one ethnic group.

TCRdb re-called clones from the multiplex PCR reads using CATT. The data show 45,000 to 50,000 delta-chain clones, with 1.5% to 2% seen just once and about 8.3% held by the top ten. Germline V gene sequence: CDR1 TSWWSYY, CDR2 QGS. The V and J ends lost 4 bases and 3 bases respectively, with 12 bases between them. The CDR3 has 14 amino acids. This clone was seen many times. No antigen is known for it. Gammadelta T cells were flow-sorted from PBMC into Vgamma9/Vdelta2+ and Vdelta2-negative populations for bulk analysis. This receptor was obtained from a pool of human donors (malaria-infected and uninfected, not separated). The material sequenced was gamma-delta T cells from blood. The J gene is TRDJ1, the V gene TRDV1; a weak D match, TRDD3 (6 bases). This CDR3 reads CALGGPLGPDKLIF. CDR3 sequence (DNA): TGTGCTCTTGGGGGGCCCCTGGGGCCCGATAAACTCATCTTT.